This TCR beta chain was sequenced during a study of regulatory T cells in long-lasting Graves disease. The time point here: persistent/refractory GD, antithyroid drugs over 5 years with positive TRAb. PBMCs provided the RNA from which the TCR library was made. This clonotype was observed at least ten times. Its antigen remains unidentified. With iRepertoire HTBI primers and Arm-PCR of CDR3 regions, TCR beta libraries were built. One entry per CDR3 protein results from TCRdb running MiXCR on the multiplex PCR reads. The repertoire holds about 660,000 distinct CDR3 sequences, with around 30% as singletons. Regarding the study as a whole: With persistent disease, TRBV28, TRBJ1-2 and TRBJ2-5 were the favored segments.

CDR1 and CDR2 (germline): SGHTA, FQGTGA. CDR3 length equals 12 residues. Trimming stripped 1 base from V and 7 bases from J, with 7 bases between. The sample here was peripheral blood mononuclear cells (PBMCs), taken when the disease was refractory, from a patient treated with antithyroid drugs. The chain carries TRBV7-3 and TRBJ1-1; no firm D call. This receptor was taken from a female donor with Graves disease. The CDR3: CASSLIRIEAFF. The CDR3 region has the DNA TGTGCCAGCAGCTTAATCAGGATTGAAGCTTTCTTT.